Listed here is a single T cell receptor (beta chain). This sample was included in a study of blood T cell repertoires in COVID-19. How the authors handled the data: Amplifying reference gene primers gave estimates of nucleated cell counts. The repertoire was sequenced with immunoSEQ multiplex PCR; TCRdb's copy has only in-frame clones and lacks some. V and J calls and clone size are those listed in that table; D and trimming were worked out from the DNA. There are 100,000 to 150,000 clones in the sample; roughly four fifths occur only once, and roughly 17% lies in the top ten. The length of the CDR3 is 14 residues. Unmatched junction bases numbered 1, after V lost 1 base and J lost 2 bases. Per germline, CDR1 LGHDT and CDR2 YNNKEL (reference sequence).

The chain carries TRBV3-1 (or the pseudogene TRBV3-2) and TRBJ1-1, with 7 positions matching TRBD1. Sequencing used peripheral blood. The source of this sequence is a man aged 30-40 years with COVID-19, enrolled during active disease. CDR3 nucleotide sequence: TGTGCCAGCAGCCAAGGGGACAGCAACACTGAAGCTTTCTTT. Translation: CASSQGDSNTEAFF.